This T cell receptor (beta chain) was observed in a study of T cells in Graves' hyperthyroidism and ophthalmopathy. General study points: Blood also contained most expanded thyroid clonotypes above 0.001.

TCR beta CDR3 region amplification was performed from RNA transcripts. TCR CDR3 underwent first-round RT-PCR with the HTBI primer set. TCRdb reprocessed the multiplex PCR reads with MiXCR, giving one entry per CDR3 protein. The sample has over 500,000 distinct CDR3 sequences, around 13% seen once. Trimming removed 7 bases from V and 0 bases from J, with 22 bases in between. This CDR3 is built from 18 residues. Per germline, CDR1 MDHEN and CDR2 SYDVKM. In this sample, this clonotype turned up a few times. Its antigen remains unidentified. Patients counted as stable if ophthalmopathy did not develop within 18 months.

The clonotype comes from a middle-aged woman with Graves' hyperthyroidism. This chain connects TRBV28 to TRBJ2-1; D might be TRBD1 or TRBD2, each matching 6 bases. Sequencing was performed on blood. The CDR3 coding sequence is TGTGCCAGCATTTCACGGTGGGGGGAAGGGGGCTCCTACAATGAGCAGTTCTTC. Protein sequence: CASISRWGEGGSYNEQFF.